This T cell receptor beta chain was found in a study of a mutant IDH1 vaccine in newly diagnosed glioma. Study-wide background: Vaccines were begun 4-6 weeks after radiotherapy alone, or with temozolomide cycles. Among treated patients, 62.5% were male and around 40% female, and mean age was about 39 years. Most patients had radiochemotherapy with temozolomide before enrollment; others had one alone.

Only in-frame clones appear in the TCRdb table, and some are missing; sequencing was by immunoSEQ multiplex PCR. The repertoire holds around 85,000 clones, with approximately 85% as singletons. As for time point: week 23, last vaccination. Vaccination used 300 ug of mutant IDH1 20-mer peptide per dose, with topical imiquimod. Germline loops: CDR1 LNHNV, CDR2 YYDKDF (reference sequence). The CDR3 consists of 19 residues. V dropped 0 bases and J dropped 2 bases, with 20 bases sitting between them. As regards this clone: Antigen unknown.

The source of this sequence is a man aged 30 to 39 with glioma. Some clones in this sample may be carry-over from other donors' samples. This chain connects TRBV15 to TRBJ2-1, with D perhaps TRBD2 (6 bases). The starting material was PBMCs, obtained from a glioma patient whose treatment included an IDH1 peptide vaccine. This CDR3 is CATSRDRGGGTQAYNEQFF. Here the CDR3 DNA reads TGTGCCACCAGCAGAGATAGGGGCGGAGGGACGCAAGCCTACAATGAGCAGTTCTTC.